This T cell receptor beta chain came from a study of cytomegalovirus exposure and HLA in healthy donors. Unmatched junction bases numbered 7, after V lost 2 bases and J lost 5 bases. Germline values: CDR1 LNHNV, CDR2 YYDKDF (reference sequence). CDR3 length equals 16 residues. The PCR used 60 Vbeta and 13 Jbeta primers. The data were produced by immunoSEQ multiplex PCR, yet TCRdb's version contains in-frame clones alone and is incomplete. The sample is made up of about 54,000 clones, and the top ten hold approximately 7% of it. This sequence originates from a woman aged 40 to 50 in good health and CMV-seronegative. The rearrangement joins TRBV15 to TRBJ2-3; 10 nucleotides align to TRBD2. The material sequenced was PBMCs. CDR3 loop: CATSRPSGGAGDTQYF. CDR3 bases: TGTGCCACCAGCAGACCCAGCGGGGGGGCAGGAGATACGCAGTATTTT.